This TCR beta chain is drawn from a study of early T cells in non-severe SARS-CoV-2 infection. Study information: Bulk RNA from unsorted whole blood was sequenced; chains were unpaired. Study findings and constraints: Database matching using VDJdb favored anti-spike CD8 responses, with private and CD4 specificities left missing.

J lost 9 bases, V lost 7 bases, and 9 bases had no gene match. CDR1 DFQATT and CDR2 SNEGSKA come from the germline V gene (reference sequence). The length of the CDR3 is 14 residues. cDNA molecules, individually, were tagged with unique molecular identifiers. TCRdb re-called the 5' RACE reads with MiXCR, one entry per CDR3 protein. The sample has approximately 28,000 distinct CDR3 sequences, about 6% seen once; the top ten hold under 40%. This clonotype was seen more than once but under ten times. Its target is unknown. The sequencing used whole blood, collected at baseline. This TCR derives from an adult who was a healthcare worker with PCR-confirmed SARS-CoV-2 infection or an uninfected control (not recorded which). V is TRBV20-1 and J is TRBJ1-6; 10 bases map to TRBD1. The CDR3 coding sequence is TGCAGTGTTCCGACAGGGGGCCAAGGTTCACCCCTCCACTTT. It specifies CSVPTGGQGSPLHF.